This T cell receptor beta chain was sequenced in a study of blood T cell repertoires in COVID-19. Study context: Sources were T cells, B-cell-depleted T cells, or PBMCs; the material itself was cDNA or gDNA.

In the original processing: Reference gene primer amplification gave nucleated cell count estimates. The assay was immunoSEQ multiplex PCR, and TCRdb's table has in-frame clones only and misses some. V, J and clone size derive from that table, while D and trimming were established from the DNA sequence. The sample records about 100,000 clones, 85% to 95% being singletons. V was cut by 6 bases and J by 2 bases, with 11 bases left in between. CDR1 is MNHEY, CDR2 SVGAGI, per germline. There are 13 residues in the CDR3. This TCR derives from a man aged 50 or older with active COVID-19. Sample: peripheral blood. The chain carries TRBV6-5 and TRBJ2-7; TRBD2 is a possible D gene (5 bases). The CDR3 sequence: CASRVLGTYEQYF. Written as DNA, the CDR3 is TGTGCCAGCAGGGTACTAGGAACCTACGAGCAGTACTTC.